This T cell receptor (beta chain) appears in the sequencing data of a study of cytomegalovirus exposure and HLA in healthy donors. Turning to this clone: Its target is not known.

The PCR was carried out with 60 Vbeta primers and 13 Jbeta primers. Libraries were prepared by immunoSEQ multiplex PCR; TCRdb keeps only in-frame clonotypes and omits some of them. The data contain 250,000 to 350,000 clones, 70% to 90% of them singletons. Trimming took 2 bases from V and 7 from J; bases not matched to a gene: 5. CDR1 is SGHKS, CDR2 YYEKEE, per germline (reference sequence). The length of the CDR3 is 13 residues. Study results and limitations: There were several of the most significant clusters that appeared linked to common viral pathogens in a later analysis. Upon later analysis, HLA-associated TCR beta chains proved more clonally expanded than other, equally common chains.

Donors in the study were healthy people who gave bone marrow. The material sequenced was PBMCs. The rearrangement uses TRBV5-5 and TRBJ2-7, with 8 bases aligning to TRBD1. This receptor was identified in a woman between 18 and 29 years old in good health and CMV-seronegative. The CDR3: CASSLGRGLEQYF. The DNA for the CDR3 is TGTGCCAGCAGCTTAGGCAGGGGGCTTGAGCAGTACTTC.